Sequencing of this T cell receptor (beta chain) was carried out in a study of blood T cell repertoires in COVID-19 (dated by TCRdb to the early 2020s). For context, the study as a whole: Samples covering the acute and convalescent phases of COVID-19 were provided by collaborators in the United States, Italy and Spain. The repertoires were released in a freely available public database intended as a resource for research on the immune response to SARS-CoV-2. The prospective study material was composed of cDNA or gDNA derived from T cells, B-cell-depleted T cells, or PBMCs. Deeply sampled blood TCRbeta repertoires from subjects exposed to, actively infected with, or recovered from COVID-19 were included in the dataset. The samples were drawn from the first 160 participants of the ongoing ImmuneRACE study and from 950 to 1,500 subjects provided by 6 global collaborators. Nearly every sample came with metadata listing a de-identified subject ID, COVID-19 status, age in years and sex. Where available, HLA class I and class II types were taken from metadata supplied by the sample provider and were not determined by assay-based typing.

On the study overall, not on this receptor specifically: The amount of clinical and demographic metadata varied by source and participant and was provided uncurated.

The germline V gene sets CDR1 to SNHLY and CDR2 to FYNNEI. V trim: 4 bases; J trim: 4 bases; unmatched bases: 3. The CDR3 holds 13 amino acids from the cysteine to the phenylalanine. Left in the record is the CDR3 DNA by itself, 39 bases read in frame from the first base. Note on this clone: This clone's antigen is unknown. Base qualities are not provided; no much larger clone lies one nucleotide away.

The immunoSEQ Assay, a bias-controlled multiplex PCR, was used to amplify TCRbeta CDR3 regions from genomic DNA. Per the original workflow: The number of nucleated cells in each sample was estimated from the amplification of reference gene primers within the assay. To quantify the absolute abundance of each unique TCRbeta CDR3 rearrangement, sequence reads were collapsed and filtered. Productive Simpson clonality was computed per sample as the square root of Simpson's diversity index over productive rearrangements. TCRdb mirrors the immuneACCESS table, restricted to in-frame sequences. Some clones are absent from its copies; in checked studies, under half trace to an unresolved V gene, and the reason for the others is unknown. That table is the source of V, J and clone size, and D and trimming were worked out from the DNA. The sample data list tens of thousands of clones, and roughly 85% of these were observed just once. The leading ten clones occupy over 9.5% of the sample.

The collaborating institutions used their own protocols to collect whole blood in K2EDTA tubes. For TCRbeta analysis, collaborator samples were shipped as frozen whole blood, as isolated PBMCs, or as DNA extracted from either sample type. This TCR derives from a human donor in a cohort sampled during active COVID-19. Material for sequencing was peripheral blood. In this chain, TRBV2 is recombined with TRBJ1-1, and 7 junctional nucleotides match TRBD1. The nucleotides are TGTGCCAGCAGTGTTTCAGGGGGCACTGAAGCTTTCTTT. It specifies CASSVSGGTEAFF.